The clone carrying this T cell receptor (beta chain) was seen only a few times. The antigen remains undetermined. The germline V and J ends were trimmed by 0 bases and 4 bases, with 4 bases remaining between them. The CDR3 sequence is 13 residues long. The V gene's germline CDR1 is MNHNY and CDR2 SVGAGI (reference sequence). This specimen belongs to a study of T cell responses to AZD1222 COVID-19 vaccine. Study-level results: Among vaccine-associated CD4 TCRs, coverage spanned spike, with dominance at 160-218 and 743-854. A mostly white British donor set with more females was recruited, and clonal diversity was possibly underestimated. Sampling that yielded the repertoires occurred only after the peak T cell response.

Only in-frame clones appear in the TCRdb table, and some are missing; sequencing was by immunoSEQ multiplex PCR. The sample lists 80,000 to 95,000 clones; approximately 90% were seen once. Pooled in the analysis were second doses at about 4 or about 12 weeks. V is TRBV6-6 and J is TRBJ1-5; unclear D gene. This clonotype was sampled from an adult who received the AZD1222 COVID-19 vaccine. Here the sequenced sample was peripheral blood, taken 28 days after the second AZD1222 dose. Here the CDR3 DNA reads TGTGCCAGCAGTTACTCGCAGAATCAGCCCCAGCATTTT. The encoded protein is CASSYSQNQPQHF.